A selection of T cell receptor beta chains follows, all from one sample in a study of T cell repertoires in cytomegalovirus infection. A single record per CDR3 protein comes from TCRdb applying MiXCR to the reads. The data hold around 900,000 distinct CDR3 sequences, with 31% observed a single time. These receptors lack a known antigen. The sample consisted of cultured CD8+ T cells from PBMCs, taken from culture after CMV antigen stimulation. The source is a human donor in good health (CMV status not recorded). Some clones in this sample may be carry-over from other donors' samples. Each CDR3 is given with its conserved first and last residue. D genes are given only for firm matches. Part of the rows lack a size; the others show once, few, many or a class for expanded clones.

clone_size	v_call	j_call	d_call	cdr3_nt	cdr3_aa
NA	TRBV6-5	TRBJ2-3	NA	TGTGCCAGCAGTTACTCGATGGGGGCTGGAGATACGCAGTATTTT	CASSYSMGAGDTQYF
NA	TRBV11-2	TRBJ2-7	NA	TGTGCCAGCAGCCAAGGGCCGGGCGCTTACTACGAGCAGTACTTC	CASSQGPGAYYEQYF
NA	TRBV29-1	TRBJ2-1	NA	TGCAGCGTTGATTCGGTCAGGGCTGGCTCCTACAATGAGCAGTTCTTC	CSVDSVRAGSYNEQFF
NA	TRBV7-6	TRBJ2-6	TRBD1	TGTGCCAGCAGCTTCGCCGGGACAGGGGGCTCTGGGGCCAACGTCCTGACTTTC	CASSFAGTGGSGANVLTF
NA	TRBV29-1	TRBJ1-2	NA	TGCAGCGTTGAGGATCCAGGGAGAGGCTATGGCTACACCTTC	CSVEDPGRGYGYTF
NA	TRBV6-2/TRBV6-3	TRBJ2-1	NA	TGTGCCAGCAGTCGGGAGACGGGCTACAATGAGCAGTTCTTC	CASSRETGYNEQFF
NA	TRBV19	TRBJ1-2	NA	TGTGCCAGTAGCCCAGCGATCAGGAATAACTATGGCTACACCTTC	CASSPAIRNNYGYTF
NA	TRBV7-8	TRBJ2-7	TRBD2	TGTGCCAGCAGCCACTTACTAGCGGGGGAGATCTACGAGCAGTACTTC	CASSHLLAGEIYEQYF
NA	TRBV7-6	TRBJ2-5	TRBD2	TGTGCCAGCTGCGCGGGAGGAGCAGAGACCCAGTACTTC	CASCAGGAETQYF
NA	TRBV29-1	TRBJ2-7	NA	TGCAGCGTTGAACTTACAAATTTTTCCTACGAGCAGTACTTC	CSVELTNFSYEQYF
few	TRBV7-9	TRBJ2-5	NA	TGTGCCAGCAGCACACCGGAGAGACAAGAGACCCAGTACTTC	CASSTPERQETQYF
NA	TRBV9	TRBJ2-3	TRBD2	TGTGCCAGCAGCGAAAGTATAGCGGGAGGGGTAGATACGCAGTATTTT	CASSESIAGGVDTQYF
NA	TRBV7-9	TRBJ2-1	TRBD2	TGTGCCAGCAGCTTACCGGGACTAGCGGGGGGGCCCTCCTACAATGAGCAGTTCTTC	CASSLPGLAGGPSYNEQFF
NA	TRBV7-9	TRBJ2-6	TRBD1	TGTGCCAGCGGAGGATACAAGGGGGTCGGGACAGGGCTACCTGGGGCCAACGTCCTGACTTTC	CASGGYKGVGTGLPGANVLTF
many	TRBV25-1	TRBJ1-1	NA	TGTGCCAGCAGTGAATATCAAGGGACTGAAGCTTTCTTT	CASSEYQGTEAFF
NA	TRBV12-3/TRBV12-4	TRBJ2-5	TRBD2	TGTGCCAGCAGTCCGGGCGGGGGAATGTTAGGGACCCAGTACTTC	CASSPGGGMLGTQYF